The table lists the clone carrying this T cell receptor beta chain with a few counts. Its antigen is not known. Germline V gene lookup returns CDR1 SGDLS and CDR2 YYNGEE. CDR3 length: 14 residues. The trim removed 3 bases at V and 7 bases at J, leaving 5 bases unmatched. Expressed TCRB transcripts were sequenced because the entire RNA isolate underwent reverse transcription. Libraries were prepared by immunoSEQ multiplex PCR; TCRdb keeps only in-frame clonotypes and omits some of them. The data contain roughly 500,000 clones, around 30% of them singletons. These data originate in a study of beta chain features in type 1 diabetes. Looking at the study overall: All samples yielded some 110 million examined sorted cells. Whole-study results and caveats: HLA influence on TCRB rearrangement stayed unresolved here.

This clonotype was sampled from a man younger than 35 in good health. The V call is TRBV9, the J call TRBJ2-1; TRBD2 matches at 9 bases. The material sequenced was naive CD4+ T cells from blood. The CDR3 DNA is TGTGCCAGCAGCGAGACTAGCGGTAAAAATGAGCAGTTCTTC. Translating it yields CASSETSGKNEQFF.